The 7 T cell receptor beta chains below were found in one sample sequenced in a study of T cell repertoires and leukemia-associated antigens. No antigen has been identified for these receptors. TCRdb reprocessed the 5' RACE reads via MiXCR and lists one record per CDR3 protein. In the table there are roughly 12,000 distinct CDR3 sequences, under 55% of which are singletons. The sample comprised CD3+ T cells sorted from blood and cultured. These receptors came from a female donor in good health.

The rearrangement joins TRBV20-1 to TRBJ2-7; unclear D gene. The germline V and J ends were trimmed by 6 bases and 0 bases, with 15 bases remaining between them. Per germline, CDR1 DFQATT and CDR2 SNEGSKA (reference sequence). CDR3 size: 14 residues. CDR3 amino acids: CSAATTRSSYEQYF. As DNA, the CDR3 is TGCAGTGCCGCGACAACCAGGAGCTCCTACGAGCAGTACTTC.

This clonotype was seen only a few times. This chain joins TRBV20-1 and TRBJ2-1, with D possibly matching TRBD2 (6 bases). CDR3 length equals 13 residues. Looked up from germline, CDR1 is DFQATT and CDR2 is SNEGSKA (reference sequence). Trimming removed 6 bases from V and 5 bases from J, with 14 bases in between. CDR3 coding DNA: TGCAGTGCCCCGGGACCGGGGGACAATGAGCAGTTCTTC. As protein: CSAPGPGDNEQFF.

The CDR3 region has the DNA TGTGCCAGCAATCGGACTAGCGGGAGAAGAGGCTCGGGTGGGGAGCTGTTTTTT. Residues: CASNRTSGRRGSGGELFF. The V and J genes are TRBV9 and TRBJ2-2, with 13 bases fitting TRBD2. The CDR3 runs 18 residues. With 6 bases clipped from V and 8 bases from J, the junction kept 16 bases outside the gene matches. Germline CDR1 and CDR2: SGDLS and YYNGEE. The variable domain in full, with the rest retrieved from reference TRBV9 and TRBJ2-2, is DSGVTQTPKHLITATGQRVTLRCSPRSGDLSVYWYQQSLDQGLQFLIQYYNGEERAKGNILERFSAQQFPDLHSELNLSSLELGDSALYFCASNRTSGRRGSGGELFFGEGSRLTVL.

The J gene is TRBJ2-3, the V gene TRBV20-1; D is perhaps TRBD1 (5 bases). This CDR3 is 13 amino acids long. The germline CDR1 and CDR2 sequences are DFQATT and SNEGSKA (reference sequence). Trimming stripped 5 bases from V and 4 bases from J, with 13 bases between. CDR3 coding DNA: TGCAGTGCTCAAGGGGTGTGGGCAGATACGCAGTATTTT. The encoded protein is CSAQGVWADTQYF.

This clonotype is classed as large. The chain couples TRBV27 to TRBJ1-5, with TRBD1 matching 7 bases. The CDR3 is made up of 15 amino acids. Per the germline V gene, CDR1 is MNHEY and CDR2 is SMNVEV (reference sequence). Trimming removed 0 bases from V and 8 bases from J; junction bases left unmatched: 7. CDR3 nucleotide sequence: TGTGCCAGCAGTTTATCAGGGGGCGGGTGGAAGCCCCAGCATTTT. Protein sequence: CASSLSGGGWKPQHF.

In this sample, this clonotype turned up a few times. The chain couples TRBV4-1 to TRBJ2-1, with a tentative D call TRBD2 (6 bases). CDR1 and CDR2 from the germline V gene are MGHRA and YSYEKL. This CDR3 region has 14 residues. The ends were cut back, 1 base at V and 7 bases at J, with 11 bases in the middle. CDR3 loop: CASSQVDRENEQFF. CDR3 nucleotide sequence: TGCGCCAGCAGCCAAGTTGACCGGGAGAATGAGCAGTTCTTC.

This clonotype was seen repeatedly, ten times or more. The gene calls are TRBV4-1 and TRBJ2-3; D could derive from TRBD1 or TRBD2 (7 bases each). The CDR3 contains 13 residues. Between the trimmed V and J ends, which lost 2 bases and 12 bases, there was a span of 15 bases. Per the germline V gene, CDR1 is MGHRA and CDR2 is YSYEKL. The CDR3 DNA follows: TGCGCCAGCAGCCAATGGGAGGGGGCCCCACAGTATTTT. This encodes CASSQWEGAPQYF.